The next 27 T cell receptor beta chains were all read from a single sample in a study of OX40 agonist ivuxolimab in advanced cancers. Sequencing used immunoSEQ multiplex PCR; TCRdb keeps in-frame clones, though not all of them. Among 20,000 to 25,000 clones, approximately 80% were seen once, and the ten largest hold about 17%. The specimen comprised CD4+ or CD8+ T cells sorted from blood, sampled in a trial of the OX40 agonist ivuxolimab. These receptor sequences come from an adult with an advanced solid tumor such as melanoma, head and neck, liver or kidney cancer.

This clone came up a few times. V is TRBV7-6 and J is TRBJ2-1; unclear D gene. This CDR3 region has 13 residues. The germline V and J ends were trimmed by 5 bases and 2 bases, with 7 bases remaining between them. Germline CDR1 is SGHVS and CDR2 is FNYEAQ. CDR3 coding DNA: TGTGCCAGCAGCCTCGACACCTACAATGAGCAGTTCTTC. It encodes CASSLDTYNEQFF. The complete variable domain, with remaining parts taken from reference TRBV7-6 and TRBJ2-1, reads GAGVSQSPRYKVTKRGQDVALRCDPISGHVSLYWYRQALGQGPEFLTYFNYEAQQDKSGLPNDRFSAERPEGSISTLTIQRTEQRDSAMYRCASSLDTYNEQFFGPGTRLTVL.

This chain uses TRBV18 with TRBJ1-2, with D uncertain. The V end lost 0 bases, the J end lost 6 bases, and 8 bases lay between the germline ends. This CDR3 is built from 13 residues. The V gene's germline CDR1 is KGHSH and CDR2 LQKENI. CDR3 sequence (DNA): TGTGCCAGCTCACCACCAGGTTTCGATGGCTACACCTTC. This translates into CASSPPGFDGYTF. Variable domain in full (rest from reference TRBV18 and TRBJ1-2): NAGVMQNPRHLVRRRGQEARLRCSPMKGHSHVYWYRQLPEEGLKFMVYLQKENIIDESGMPKERFSAEFPKEGPSILRIQQVVRGDSAAYFCASSPPGFDGYTFGSGTRLTVV.

This clone has only a few counts. CDR3 bases: TGTGCCAGCAGCGTAGTAGGGACAGCGAACACTGAAGCTTTCTTT. Protein: CASSVVGTANTEAFF. The V gene is TRBV9, the J gene TRBJ1-1, with TRBD1 matching over 7 bases. Trimming cost V 0 bases and J 1 base; bases outside gene matches: 3. Germline CDR1 reads SGDLS; CDR2 reads YYNGEE. The CDR3 contains 15 residues.

CDR3 sequence: CASRPGPGKGAFF. In nucleotides, the CDR3 is TGCGCCAGCAGACCTGGCCCGGGGAAGGGAGCTTTCTTT. The genes are TRBV10-2 and TRBJ1-1; D uncertain. The CDR3 loop spans 13 amino acids. Germline V gene data show CDR1 as WSHSY and CDR2 as SAAADI. Trimming left V 6 bases short and J 10 bases short, with 18 bases between.

This clone was seen only a few times. The rearrangement links TRBV9 to TRBJ2-2; D is undetermined. The germline V gene has CDR1 SGDLS and CDR2 YYNGEE. V was clipped by 7 bases and J by 0 bases, with 4 bases between them. The CDR3 extends over 12 amino acids. The CDR3 nucleotides are TGTGCCAGCCTATCGAACACCGGGGAGCTGTTTTTT. Its protein is CASLSNTGELFF. The full variable domain, with the rest looked up from reference TRBV9 and TRBJ2-2, is DSGVTQTPKHLITATGQRVTLRCSPRSGDLSVYWYQQSLDQGLQFLIQYYNGEERAKGNILERFSAQQFPDLHSELNLSSLELGDSALYFCASLSNTGELFFGEGSRLTVL.

To note about this clone: A single base separates this from a much larger clone, so it may be a read error. Other DNA variants within this sample encode the same CDR3. The chain couples TRBV7-9 to TRBJ2-7; no clear D. In germline, CDR1 is SEHNR, CDR2 FQNEAQ (reference sequence). The CDR3 runs to 13 residues. The CDR3 is CASSLGVTYEQYF. The DNA of the CDR3 is TGTGCCAGCAGCTTAGGCGTTACCTATGAGCAGTACTTC.

The chain combines TRBV4-3 with TRBJ1-6; TRBD1 might be the D (5 bases). Germline CDR1 is LGHNA and CDR2 is YSLEER. V was cut by 0 bases and J by 7 bases, with 10 bases left in between. The CDR3 is made up of 15 amino acids. CDR3 in amino acids: CASSQDRGRNSPLHF. The CDR3 DNA follows: TGCGCCAGCAGCCAAGATCGGGGCAGAAATTCACCCCTCCACTTT.

The rearrangement uses TRBV7-3 and TRBJ2-1; D is tentatively TRBD1 or TRBD2 (6 bases each). Germline assignment: CDR1 SGHTA and CDR2 FQGTGA. CDR3 length: 12 amino acids. Deletions cut 9 bases from V and 6 bases from J, with 12 bases between. CDR3 bases: TGTGCCAGGAAAGGGGGGTTCAATGAGCAGTTCTTC. As protein: CARKGGFNEQFF.

The V and J genes are TRBV11-2 and TRBJ1-4; D unclear. V lost 3 bases and J lost 3, with 11 bases in between. The CDR3 has 15 amino acids. Per the germline V gene, CDR1 is SGHAT and CDR2 is FQNNGV. CDR3 sequence reads: CASSFYSLPNEKLFF. As DNA, the CDR3 is TGTGCCAGCAGCTTTTACAGCTTACCTAATGAAAAACTGTTTTTT.

The sample holds a few counts of this clone. The V call is TRBV11-2, the J call TRBJ2-2, with TRBD1 identical over 9 bases. Germline CDR1 and CDR2: SGHAT and FQNNGV. The CDR3 spans 17 residues. Germline trimming cut 3 bases from V and 5 bases from J; bases unmatched to any gene: 10. The CDR3 region has the DNA TGTGCCAGCAGCTTGGCGTCTAAACAGGGGGCAACCGGGGAGCTGTTTTTT. This translates into CASSLASKQGATGELFF. Drawing the rest from reference TRBV11-2 and TRBJ2-2, the complete variable domain is EAGVAQSPRYKIIEKRQSVAFWCNPISGHATLYWYQQILGQGPKLLIQFQNNGVVDDSQLPKDRFSAERLKGVDSTLKIQPAKLEDSAVYLCASSLASKQGATGELFFGEGSRLTVL.

The chain combines TRBV21-1 with TRBJ1-1. TRBV21-1 is classified as a pseudogene. This CDR3 spans 16 amino acids. CDR3 DNA: TGTGCCAGCAGCAGCAGGACACCTACCGAGGGCACTGAAGCTTTCTTT. Translating it yields CASSSRTPTEGTEAFF.

The J gene is TRBJ2-3, the V gene TRBV7-9; D perhaps matches TRBD1 (6 bases). Between the trimmed V and J ends, which lost 2 bases and 0 bases, there was a span of 15 bases. This CDR3 contains 17 residues. Germline CDR1 and CDR2: SEHNR and FQNEAQ (reference sequence). CDR3: CASSLPQGLASTDTQYF. In nucleotides, the CDR3 is TGTGCCAGCAGCTTACCCCAGGGGCTAGCTAGCACAGATACGCAGTATTTT.

This clone was observed once. The chain joins TRBV28 to TRBJ2-6; weak D call: TRBD2 (5 bases). The length of the CDR3 is 17 residues. Germline-derived CDR1 and CDR2 are MDHEN and SYDVKM. V lost 0 bases to trimming and J lost 3 bases, with 12 bases between them. The CDR3 nucleotides are TGTGCCAGCAGTTTATGGTCGGGTGCGGGTGGGGCCAACGTCCTGACTTTC. Protein product: CASSLWSGAGGANVLTF. The variable domain in full, with the rest retrieved from reference TRBV28 and TRBJ2-6, is DVKVTQSSRYLVKRTGEKVFLECVQDMDHENMFWYRQDPGLGLRLIYFSYDVKMKEKGDIPEGYSVSREKKERFSLILESASTNQTSMYLCASSLWSGAGGANVLTFGAGSRLTVL.

This clone was seen a single time. The CDR3 DNA is TGTGCCAGCAGCGTCGAACAGAGTGAGAGGAATGAGCAGTTCTTC. Translated, it gives CASSVEQSERNEQFF. The chain couples TRBV9 to TRBJ2-1, with D uncertain. V shed 2 bases and J shed 7 bases, with 16 bases lying between them. This CDR3 has 15 amino acids. CDR1 SGDLS and CDR2 YYNGEE come from the germline V gene.

V and J are TRBV6-9 and TRBJ1-5, with D possibly matching TRBD1 (6 bases). CDR1 and CDR2 (germline): MNHGY, SVAAGI. The CDR3 totals 20 residues. Trimming stripped 10 bases from V and 0 bases from J, with 31 bases between. CDR3 sequence: CATTPYPDSQGGNSNQPQHF. CDR3 nucleotides: TGTGCCACCACACCCTACCCGGACTCACAGGGCGGGAATAGCAATCAGCCCCAGCATTTT.

Relative to its sample, this clone is medium-sized. The CDR3, as DNA: TGTGCCAGCAGCCCTGACGGGGGCAGCTATGGCTACACCTTC. Protein sequence: CASSPDGGSYGYTF. The chain uses TRBV7-3 and TRBJ1-2; D is perhaps TRBD1 (6 bases). V lost 5 bases and J lost 4, with 14 bases in between. This CDR3 contains 14 residues. Per germline, CDR1 SGHTA and CDR2 FQGTGA.

The chain couples TRBV5-6 to TRBJ2-3; 7 nucleotides line up with TRBD2. V was clipped by 1 base and J by 2 bases; unmatched bases: 4. Germline V gives CDR1 SGHDT, CDR2 YYEEEE. The CDR3 contains 15 residues. CDR3: CASSLSSGFTDTQYF. The CDR3 DNA is TGTGCCAGCAGCTTGTCTAGCGGATTCACAGATACGCAGTATTTT.

The sample holds one count of this clone. The chain joins TRBV6-5 to TRBJ1-1; possibly TRBD1 for D (5 bases). This CDR3 comprises 15 residues. With 0 bases removed from V and 6 bases from J, the gap between germline ends came to 14 bases. Germline CDR1 is MNHEY and CDR2 is SVGAGI. The CDR3: CASSYSMGGPSEAFF. In nucleotides, the CDR3 is TGTGCCAGCAGTTACTCGATGGGGGGTCCATCTGAAGCTTTCTTT.

This chain connects TRBV4-3 to TRBJ1-6; TRBD1 agrees at 9 bases. The CDR3 is 17 residues long. V shed 1 base and J 9 bases; nucleotides not matched to a gene: 10. Germline V gene data show CDR1 as LGHNA and CDR2 as YSLEER. The CDR3 region is CASSQGAWTGVGSPLHF. Here the CDR3 DNA reads TGCGCCAGCAGCCAAGGGGCGTGGACAGGGGTTGGTTCACCCCTCCACTTT.

The CDR3 loop reads CASSLTGGINTEAFF. Here the CDR3 DNA reads TGTGCCAGCAGCCTGACAGGCGGCATAAACACTGAAGCTTTCTTT. The gene calls are TRBV27 and TRBJ1-1; D may be TRBD1 (6 bases). Per the germline V gene, CDR1 is MNHEY and CDR2 is SMNVEV (reference sequence). Trimming cost V 6 bases and J 2 bases, with 16 bases left between them. The CDR3 has 15 amino acids.

Comment on this clone: The sample contains more than one DNA sequence encoding this CDR3. The chain is built from TRBV15 and TRBJ2-3, with 7 bases lining up with TRBD1. The junction had 8 bases not matched to a gene; V was cut back by 4 bases and J by 4 bases. The CDR3 runs 15 residues. CDR1 and CDR2 (germline): LNHNV, YYDKDF (reference sequence). CDR3 in DNA: TGTGCCACCAGCATGGGAGAGGGGGCTTCAGATACGCAGTATTTT. Translating it yields CATSMGEGASDTQYF.

V is TRBV27 and J is TRBJ1-2, with D tentatively TRBD1 (5 bases). CDR1 and CDR2 from the germline V gene are MNHEY and SMNVEV (reference sequence). This CDR3 region has 16 residues. Trimming shortened V by 0 bases and J by 4 bases, and 15 bases separated the two germline ends. Here the CDR3 DNA reads TGTGCCAGCAGTTTATCTCCGAGCGGGGCTGCCTATGGCTACACCTTC. It encodes CASSLSPSGAAYGYTF.

This rearrangement joins TRBV9 to TRBJ2-7, with a possible D match to TRBD2 (5 bases). The length of the CDR3 is 12 residues. Between the trimmed V and J ends, which lost 4 bases and 5 bases, there was a span of 10 bases. CDR1 is SGDLS and CDR2 is YYNGEE in the germline V gene. The CDR3 nucleotides are TGTGCCAGCAGCCGCGGGTCCAACGAGCAGTACTTC. This codes for CASSRGSNEQYF.

This clone was seen only once. The chain uses TRBV4-3 and TRBJ2-7; 7 bases are a match to TRBD1. CDR1 and CDR2 from the germline V gene are LGHNA and YSLEER. Trimming cost V 0 bases and J 5 bases; bases outside gene matches: 4. CDR3 length: 14 residues. The CDR3, as DNA: TGCGCCAGCAGCCAAGATAGGGGGCTCGACGAGCAGTACTTC. It is translated as CASSQDRGLDEQYF.

The chain joins TRBV7-7 to TRBJ2-7; no clear D. CDR3 length: 11 residues. V lost 6 bases to trimming and J lost 3 bases, with 6 bases between them. Germline CDR1 reads SSHAT; CDR2 reads FNYEAQ (reference sequence). The CDR3 loop reads CASSGVYEQYF. The CDR3 nucleotides are TGTGCCAGCAGTGGAGTCTACGAGCAGTACTTC.

The genes are TRBV27 and TRBJ2-1; D not resolved. CDR1 is MNHEY and CDR2 is SMNVEV in the germline V gene (reference sequence). CDR3 length: 12 residues. V was shortened by 4 bases and J by 4 bases, with 5 bases between the two germline ends. CDR3 in amino acids: CASSSQYNEQFF. The CDR3 DNA is TGTGCCAGCAGTTCACAGTACAATGAGCAGTTCTTC.

In its sample, this clone was seen once. This chain links TRBV2 with TRBJ2-1; 9 bases align to TRBD2. CDR3 size: 16 residues. Per the germline V gene, CDR1 is SNHLY and CDR2 is FYNNEI. Trimming took 1 base from V and 4 from J; bases not matched to a gene: 5. The CDR3 region is CASSEEVAGVYNEQFF. In DNA, the CDR3 is TGTGCCAGCAGTGAAGAGGTAGCGGGGGTATACAATGAGCAGTTCTTC.